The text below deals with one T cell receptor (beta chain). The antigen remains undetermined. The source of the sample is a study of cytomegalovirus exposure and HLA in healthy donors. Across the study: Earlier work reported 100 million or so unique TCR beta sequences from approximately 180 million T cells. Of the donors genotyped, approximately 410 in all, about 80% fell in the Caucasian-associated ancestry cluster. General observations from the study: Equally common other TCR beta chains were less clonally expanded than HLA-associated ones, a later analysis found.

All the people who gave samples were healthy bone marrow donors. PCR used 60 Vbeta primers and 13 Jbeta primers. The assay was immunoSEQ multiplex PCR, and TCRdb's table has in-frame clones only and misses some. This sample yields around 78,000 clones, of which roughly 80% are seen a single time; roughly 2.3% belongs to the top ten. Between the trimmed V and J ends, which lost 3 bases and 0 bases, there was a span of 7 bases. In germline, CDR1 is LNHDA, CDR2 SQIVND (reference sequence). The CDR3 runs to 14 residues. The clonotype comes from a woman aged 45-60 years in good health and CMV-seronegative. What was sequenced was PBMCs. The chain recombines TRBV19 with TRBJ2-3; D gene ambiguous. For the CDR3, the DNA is TGTGCCAGTAGTATGGGCAGTAGCACAGATACGCAGTATTTT. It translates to CASSMGSSTDTQYF.